What follows are 13 T cell receptor beta chains derived from one specimen sequenced in a study of T cell responses to AZD1222 COVID-19 vaccine. Data came from immunoSEQ multiplex PCR; TCRdb stores just in-frame clones and leaves some out. In the table there are approximately 130,000 clones, roughly nine tenths of which are singletons. Sequences were derived from peripheral blood, sampled 28 days after the second AZD1222 dose. Every receptor here comes from an adult who received the AZD1222 COVID-19 vaccine.

The genes are TRBV10-1 and TRBJ2-5; no reliable D call. Per the germline V gene, CDR1 is WNHNN and CDR2 is SYGVQD (reference sequence). V was trimmed by 0 bases and J by 0 bases, leaving 17 bases between them. CDR3 size: 18 residues. CDR3 residues: CASSESTRVDGYQETQYF. DNA of the CDR3: TGCGCCAGCAGTGAGTCGACCCGAGTGGACGGGTACCAAGAGACCCAGTACTTC.

The genes are TRBV6-5 and TRBJ2-5; the match to TRBD2 covers 11 bases. After removal of 4 bases from V and 1 base from J, the junction contained 2 bases not matched to a gene. The CDR3 is made up of 15 amino acids. Germline V gene lookup returns CDR1 MNHEY and CDR2 SVGAGI. This CDR3 is CASSSSGGSQETQYF. The CDR3 DNA follows: TGTGCCAGCAGTTCTAGCGGGGGGTCCCAAGAGACCCAGTACTTC.

The chain uses TRBV20-1 and TRBJ1-1, with TRBD1 identical over 8 bases. The J segment lost 0 bases and the V segment lost 7 bases, leaving 10 bases of the junction unmatched. CDR1 and CDR2 (germline): DFQATT, SNEGSKA (reference sequence). The CDR3 is 15 amino acids. The CDR3 region has the DNA TGCAGTGTTAGTGCGGACAGGGACATGAACACTGAAGCTTTCTTT. Its protein product is CSVSADRDMNTEAFF.

This clone was seen once. This chain joins TRBV4-3 and TRBJ1-2; D possibly corresponds to TRBD1 (5 bases). The germline gives CDR1 LGHNA, CDR2 YSLEER. V was pared by 0 bases and J by 7 bases, with 12 bases between. This CDR3 is 14 amino acids long. DNA of the CDR3: TGCGCCAGCAGCCAAGAAATAGGCAGGGTTGGCTACACCTTC. Protein product: CASSQEIGRVGYTF.

The chain uses TRBV7-2 and TRBJ2-2; maybe TRBD2 (7 bases). The V end was cut by 5 bases, the J end by 7 bases, with 20 bases between. The CDR3 is made up of 16 amino acids. Looked up from germline, CDR1 is SGHTA and CDR2 is FQGNSA. The CDR3 loop reads CASSPSWGGAGGELFF. Here the CDR3 DNA reads TGTGCCAGCAGCCCATCCTGGGGGGGCGCCGGCGGGGAGCTGTTTTTT.

This rearrangement joins TRBV6-4 to TRBJ1-5, with D unclear. V was trimmed by 3 bases and J by 1 base, leaving 10 bases between them. CDR1 and CDR2 from the germline V gene are MRHNA and SNTAGT. The CDR3 contains 15 residues. In DNA form, the CDR3 reads TGTGCCAGCAGTGAAATGGGCGGAAGCAATCAGCCCCAGCATTTT. It is translated as CASSEMGGSNQPQHF.

V usage is TRBV4-2 and J usage is TRBJ1-1, with D hard to call. The CDR3 is made up of 11 amino acids. Germline loops: CDR1 LGHNA, CDR2 YNFKEQ. V was pared by 3 bases and J by 1 base, with 0 bases between. CDR3 coding DNA: TGTGCCAGCAGCCAGAACACTGAAGCTTTCTTT. This encodes CASSQNTEAFF.

V and J are TRBV10-2 and TRBJ1-6; no reliable D call. The CDR3 covers 15 residues. Looked up from germline, CDR1 is WSHSY and CDR2 is SAAADI. V lost 8 bases to trimming and J lost 1 base, with 12 bases between them. The CDR3 here is CASGEPRSYNSPLHF. The CDR3 DNA is TGCGCCAGCGGGGAACCGAGGTCCTATAATTCACCCCTCCACTTT.

In DNA, the CDR3 is TGTGCCAGCAGTTACTCGGTTCAGGGCCCAAGCACAGATACGCAGTATTTT. Its translation is CASSYSVQGPSTDTQYF. The chain links TRBV6-2 or TRBV6-3 to TRBJ2-3; a weak D match, TRBD1 (5 bases). This CDR3 region has 17 residues. Germline loops: CDR1 MNHEY, CDR2 SVGEGT. The V and J ends lost 0 bases and 0 bases respectively, with 13 bases between them.

The chain carries TRBV7-2 and TRBJ1-3; the D is unclear. Trimming left V 2 bases short and J 2 bases short, with 10 bases between. From germline, CDR1 is SGHTA and CDR2 FQGNSA. This CDR3 is built from 15 residues. Here the CDR3 reads CASSLTAVTGNTIYF. CDR3 DNA sequence: TGTGCCAGCAGCTTAACGGCGGTAACTGGAAACACCATATATTTT.

This chain connects TRBV7-9 to TRBJ2-5, with TRBD1 matching over 10 bases. The CDR3 sequence is 14 residues long. V lost 7 bases, J lost 3 bases, and 5 bases stayed unmatched. Germline values: CDR1 SEHNR, CDR2 FQNEAQ (reference sequence). The CDR3 bases are TGTGCCAGCACCGCCGGGACAGGGGAAGAGACCCAGTACTTC. It codes for CASTAGTGEETQYF.

The genes are TRBV6-1 and TRBJ2-7; possibly TRBD2 for D (5 bases). From germline, CDR1 is MNHNS and CDR2 SASEGT. V was shortened by 2 bases and J by 2 bases, with 13 bases between the two germline ends. This CDR3 comprises 15 residues. The CDR3: CASSERGGGAYEQYF. The CDR3 DNA is TGTGCCAGCAGTGAACGAGGAGGTGGGGCCTACGAGCAGTACTTC.

This clone appeared once. This chain joins TRBV7-2 and TRBJ1-2; the D gene is possibly TRBD1 (6 bases). V dropped 0 bases and J dropped 6 bases, with 17 bases sitting between them. Germline CDR1 and CDR2: SGHTA and FQGNSA. The length of the CDR3 is 16 residues. The CDR3 bases are TGTGCCAGCAGCTTAGCGGCCGGGACCGGGGGCGATGGCTACACCTTC. It specifies CASSLAAGTGGDGYTF.